Sequencing of this T cell receptor (beta chain) was carried out in a study of metastatic and nonmetastatic thyroid tumors. In the study overall: From malignant and benign thyroid patients, repertoires in blood and in tumor or nodule tissue were compared.

This clone was recorded many times. No patient had received any treatment before thyroid surgery. The CDR3 contains 15 residues. J gave up 5 bases and V 2 bases, and 6 bases lay outside the gene matches. Germline-derived CDR1 and CDR2 are MNHNS and SASEGT. MiXCR re-clonotyped the PCR reads for TCRdb. The sample records more than 5,500 clones, approximately 40% being singletons. This sequence was found in a female donor with papillary thyroid cancer or a benign thyroid nodule (not recorded which). Some clones in this sample may be carry-over from other donors' samples. Sequencing was performed on tumor tissue. The chain employs TRBV6-1 and TRBJ2-1; 7 bases agree with TRBD2. The CDR3: CASSEWASGHNEQFF. Written as DNA, the CDR3 is TGTGCCAGCAGTGAATGGGCTAGCGGACACAATGAGCAGTTCTTC.